One and the same sample provided the 15 T cell receptor beta chains below, sequenced in a study of control samples from healthy donors and cancer patients. TCRdb's table, derived via immunoSEQ multiplex PCR, lists solely in-frame clones and lacks some. The profile shows 150,000 or so clones, roughly 94% of them singletons. The sample was blood. The receptor set was obtained from a woman in her forties in good health.

The rearrangement links TRBV2 to TRBJ1-4, with a possible D match to TRBD1 (6 bases). Germline lookup yields CDR1 SNHLY and CDR2 FYNNEI. This CDR3 region has 12 residues. Trimming stripped 10 bases from V and 5 bases from J, with 11 bases between. The CDR3 loop is CAKGQINEKLFF. The DNA of the CDR3 is TGTGCCAAAGGACAGATAAATGAAAAACTGTTTTTT.

The V and J genes are TRBV4-3 and TRBJ1-2, with D perhaps TRBD1 (5 bases). Trimming took off 0 bases at V and 4 bases at J, with 12 bases between the two ends. CDR1 and CDR2 (germline): LGHNA, YSLEER. CDR3 length: 15 residues. CDR3 residues: CASSQDQAGSYGYTF. Here the CDR3 DNA reads TGCGCCAGCAGCCAAGATCAGGCAGGGAGCTATGGCTACACCTTC.

V gene TRBV6-5 combines with J gene TRBJ1-1; a possible D gene is TRBD1 (5 bases). The CDR3 is 12 amino acids. Germline CDR1 MNHEY, CDR2 SVGAGI. The V end was cut by 1 base, the J end by 10 bases, with 10 bases between. The CDR3 protein is CASSYLGERAFF. As DNA, the CDR3 is TGTGCCAGCAGTTACTTGGGGGAACGAGCTTTCTTT.

V and J are TRBV30 and TRBJ1-2; no clear D gene. The CDR3 spans 14 residues. Germline-derived CDR1 and CDR2 are GTSNPN and SVGIG (reference sequence). V was trimmed by 0 bases and J by 4 bases, leaving 12 bases between them. CDR3 sequence: CAWSVTLASYGYTF. In DNA, the CDR3 is TGTGCCTGGAGTGTTACTCTAGCTTCCTATGGCTACACCTTC. The full variable domain, in which reference TRBV30 and TRBJ1-2 provide the parts outside the CDR3, is SQTIHQWPATLVQPVGSPLSLECTVEGTSNPNLYWYRQAAGRGLQLLFYSVGIGQISSEVPQNLSASRPQDRQFILSSKKLLLSDSGFYLCAWSVTLASYGYTFGSGTRLTVV.

The chain joins TRBV2 to TRBJ2-7; D might be TRBD2 (5 bases). The CDR3 spans 15 residues. CDR1 is SNHLY, CDR2 FYNNEI, per germline. V gave up 4 bases and J gave up 5 bases, with 18 bases separating them. CDR3 in amino acids: CASSAQRRYGDEQYF. CDR3 sequence (DNA): TGTGCCAGCAGTGCACAGCGGCGGTACGGCGACGAGCAGTACTTC.

The sample holds a few counts of this clone. This chain connects TRBV6-5 to TRBJ2-7; D is ambiguous. The CDR3 consists of 14 residues. Looked up from germline, CDR1 is MNHEY and CDR2 is SVGAGI. Trimming removed 4 bases from V and 0 bases from J, with 10 bases in between. DNA of the CDR3: TGTGCCAGCAGTTTGAGGTCAATCTCCTACGAGCAGTACTTC. Translating gives CASSLRSISYEQYF.

This chain connects TRBV29-1 to TRBJ1-1; D might be TRBD1 (5 bases). The CDR3 consists of 13 residues. Between the trimmed V and J ends, which lost 8 bases and 0 bases, there was a span of 13 bases. The germline gives CDR1 SQVTM, CDR2 ANQGSEA. The CDR3 DNA is TGCAGCTCCCAGCGACAGCTGAACACTGAAGCTTTCTTT. Its translation: CSSQRQLNTEAFF.

V gene TRBV30 combines with J gene TRBJ2-5; possibly TRBD2 for D (5 bases). The germline V and J ends were trimmed by 8 bases and 5 bases, with 21 bases remaining between them. The CDR3 runs 14 residues. Germline V gene data show CDR1 as GTSNPN and CDR2 as SVGIG (reference sequence). The CDR3 is CATKRSGSLETQYF. CDR3 nucleotide sequence: TGTGCCACGAAACGGAGTGGGAGTTTGGAGACCCAGTACTTC.

This chain uses TRBV30 with TRBJ2-5; D ambiguous. The CDR3 totals 11 residues. Germline-derived CDR1 and CDR2 are GTSNPN and SVGIG (reference sequence). V was trimmed by 4 bases and J by 3 bases, leaving 6 bases between them. CDR3 amino acids: CAWTLEETQYF. The CDR3 nucleotides are TGTGCCTGGACCCTCGAAGAGACCCAGTACTTC.

Written as DNA, the CDR3 is TGTGCCAGCAGCTTAGTAGGCCAGACATACGAGCAGTACTTC. It codes for CASSLVGQTYEQYF. The chain combines TRBV7-2 with TRBJ2-7; no definite D call. The CDR3 consists of 14 residues. Trimming removed 1 base from V and 4 bases from J, with 11 bases in between. Germline CDR1 is SGHTA and CDR2 is FQGNSA.

This clone is a singleton in its sample. The rearrangement links TRBV6-6 to TRBJ1-4; maybe TRBD1 (6 bases). This CDR3 comprises 15 residues. Trimming stripped 2 bases from V and 6 bases from J, with 13 bases between. Germline loops: CDR1 MNHNY, CDR2 SVGAGI (reference sequence). The CDR3 nucleotides read TGTGCCAGCAGTTACACCCAGGGGAGACATGAAAAACTGTTTTTT. As protein: CASSYTQGRHEKLFF.

The rearrangement links TRBV12-3 or TRBV12-4 to TRBJ1-1; D is unresolved. Between the trimmed V and J ends, which lost 1 base and 4 bases, there was a span of 7 bases. The CDR3 contains 13 residues. Written as DNA, the CDR3 is TGTGCCAGCAGTTTAGGACGCCCCACTGAAGCTTTCTTT. Amino acid sequence: CASSLGRPTEAFF.

This chain connects TRBV6-5 to TRBJ2-5; no definite D call. In germline, CDR1 is MNHEY, CDR2 SVGAGI. The CDR3 covers 13 residues. Trimming pared 5 bases from V and 7 bases from J, leaving 14 bases between. CDR3 coding DNA: TGTGCCAGCAGTATAACTCACCGCCGGACCCAGTACTTC. This sequence encodes CASSITHRRTQYF.

The V gene is TRBV19, the J gene TRBJ1-6, with 8 bases fitting TRBD1. V lost 7 bases and J lost 0; bases outside the gene matches: 5. The CDR3 extends over 16 amino acids. The germline V gene has CDR1 LNHDA and CDR2 SQIVND (reference sequence). CDR3 loop: CASKGQGSSYNSPLHF. CDR3 nucleotide sequence: TGTGCCAGTAAAGGACAGGGTAGCTCCTATAATTCACCCCTCCACTTT.

The chain has TRBV9 and TRBJ1-1; TRBD1 matches 7 bases. CDR1 is SGDLS, CDR2 YYNGEE, per germline. The length of the CDR3 is 13 residues. V shed 3 bases and J 3 bases; nucleotides not matched to a gene: 2. CDR3 bases: TGTGCCAGCAGCGCCGGACAGGACACTGAAGCTTTCTTT. This encodes CASSAGQDTEAFF.